The T cell receptor beta chain described here comes from a study of blood T cell repertoires in COVID-19. The method was immunoSEQ multiplex PCR; TCRdb's version includes in-frame clones alone and lacks a portion of them. The data hold fewer than 300,000 clones, with roughly 80% observed a single time. Exposed participants encountered a COVID-19 case during the 2 weeks preceding study entry. Specimen: PBMCs or T cells enriched from blood (not recorded which). This clonotype originated in a man aged 35-49 years who had been exposed to COVID-19.

The CDR3: CASSPIAGDDTGELFF. The CDR3 DNA follows: TGTGCCAGCAGCCCTATAGCGGGAGATGATACCGGGGAGCTGTTTTTT. The V call is TRBV6-4, the J call TRBJ2-2; TRBD2 aligns across 9 bases. The CDR3 runs to 16 residues. Germline V lookup: CDR1 MRHNA, CDR2 SNTAGT. Trimming at V came to 6 bases and at J to 5 bases, leaving 10 bases not matched to a gene.